These T cell receptor beta chains were read from a single sample in a study of blood T cells in healthy people across ages. TCRdb reprocessed the 5' RACE reads via MiXCR and lists one record per CDR3 protein. The sample records just under 750,000 distinct CDR3 sequences, approximately 22% being singletons. Sample: blood. Receptors originate from a man aged 65 to 79 in good health. The CDR3 runs from the conserved cysteine through the conserved F or W. A D gene is named only where the DNA matches it firmly. Size is stated for part of the rows, as once, few or many counts, or as a class when the clone is expanded.

J: TRBJ1-3; V: TRBV19; size: NA; length: 16; D: NA; DNA: TGTGCCAGTAGTATTGAGGCTCGGAGCTCTGGAAACACCATATATTTT; CDR3: CASSIEARSSGNTIYF
J: TRBJ2-3; V: TRBV15; size: few; length: 14; D: TRBD2; DNA: TGTGCCACCCAACTAGCGGGGGAAACAGATACGCAGTATTTT; CDR3: CATQLAGETDTQYF
J: TRBJ2-5; V: TRBV7-9; size: medium-sized; length: 17; D: TRBD2; DNA: TGTGCCAGCAGCAGCCGGACTAGCGGTTATAGCGGGGAGACCCAGTACTTC; CDR3: CASSSRTSGYSGETQYF
J: TRBJ2-1; V: TRBV24-1; size: few; length: 15; D: TRBD2; DNA: TGTGCCACCAGTGATTTGGGCGGGAGGGCCAGTGAGCAGTTCTTC; CDR3: CATSDLGGRASEQFF
J: TRBJ2-5; V: TRBV18; size: NA; length: 16; D: TRBD1; DNA: TGTGCCAGCTCACCTACTTGGCGACAGGGGGGAGAGACCCAGTACTTC; CDR3: CASSPTWRQGGETQYF
J: TRBJ2-1; V: TRBV12-3/TRBV12-4; size: NA; length: 16; D: TRBD2; DNA: TGTGCCAGCAGTTTGTTGGCTAGCGGGGGCTACAATGAGCAGTTCTTC; CDR3: CASSLLASGGYNEQFF
J: TRBJ1-5; V: TRBV5-1; size: NA; length: 17; D: NA; DNA: TGCGCCAGCAGCTTGTCAGAAGAACTGAATAACAATCAGCCCCAGCATTTT; CDR3: CASSLSEELNNNQPQHF
J: TRBJ1-4; V: TRBV4-3; size: NA; length: 15; D: NA; DNA: TGCGCCAGCAGCCAAGTAACGATGGGCGATGAAAAACTGTTTTTT; CDR3: CASSQVTMGDEKLFF
J: TRBJ1-4; V: TRBV25-1; size: NA; length: 16; D: NA; DNA: TGTGCCAGCAGTGAGATTTGGGGCAGAGGCGATGAAAAACTGTTTTTT; CDR3: CASSEIWGRGDEKLFF
J: TRBJ1-5; V: TRBV2; size: NA; length: 15; D: TRBD1; DNA: TGTGCCAGCGGGGGACAGGGGGGGAGCAATCAGCCCCAGCATTTT; CDR3: CASGGQGGSNQPQHF
J: TRBJ2-3; V: TRBV12-3/TRBV12-4; size: NA; length: 16; D: TRBD2; DNA: TGTGCCAGCAGAAATAGCGGGAGGGCTTCAGGAGATGCGCAGTATTTT; CDR3: CASRNSGRASGDAQYF
J: TRBJ2-1; V: TRBV6-7; size: few; length: 15; D: TRBD1; DNA: TGTGCCAGCAGTTACGCCGGGACAGGGGGCAATGAGCAGTTCTTC; CDR3: CASSYAGTGGNEQFF
J: TRBJ1-6; V: TRBV12-3/TRBV12-4; size: NA; length: 14; D: NA; DNA: TGTGCCAGCAGTTTAACAGGGCGGGATTCACCCCTCCACTTT; CDR3: CASSLTGRDSPLHF
J: TRBJ2-7; V: TRBV13; size: few; length: 13; D: TRBD1; DNA: TGTGCCAGCAGGAAACAGGGGACCCACGAGCAGTACTTC; CDR3: CASRKQGTHEQYF
J: TRBJ2-3; V: TRBV14; size: NA; length: 15; D: NA; DNA: TGTGCCAGCAGCGAGAGACTATCTAGCACAGATACGCAGTATTTT; CDR3: CASSERLSSTDTQYF
J: TRBJ2-1; V: TRBV7-6; size: few; length: 15; D: TRBD2; DNA: TGTGCCAGCAGCTCCTTGACGGGGGGGCAGGGTGAGCAGTTCTTC; CDR3: CASSSLTGGQGEQFF
J: TRBJ2-2; V: TRBV20-1; size: few; length: 18; D: TRBD1; DNA: TGCAGTGCTAGAGCTTACAGGGGGCGAACTGCGAGGACCGGGGAGCTGTTTTTT; CDR3: CSARAYRGRTARTGELFF
J: TRBJ2-5; V: TRBV7-2; size: NA; length: 15; D: NA; DNA: TGTGCCAGCAGCCAAGACAGGCGTGCTGTAGAGACCCAGTACTTC; CDR3: CASSQDRRAVETQYF
J: TRBJ2-1; V: TRBV7-2; size: NA; length: 15; D: TRBD2; DNA: TGTGCCAGCGGGGAGCGGGATCACACCTACAATGAGCAGTTCTTC; CDR3: CASGERDHTYNEQFF
J: TRBJ1-2; V: TRBV12-3/TRBV12-4; size: many; length: 14; D: TRBD1; DNA: TGTGCCAGCAGCTCAACAGGGGGAGGTTTTGGCTACACCTTC; CDR3: CASSSTGGGFGYTF
J: TRBJ2-1; V: TRBV6-5; size: NA; length: 15; D: TRBD2; DNA: TGTGCCAGCAGCATCGGACTAGCGGGAGTGGGTGAGCAGTTCTTC; CDR3: CASSIGLAGVGEQFF
J: TRBJ1-5; V: TRBV19; size: NA; length: 14; D: NA; DNA: TGTGCCAGTAGGAAAGGACGGCTTAATCAGCCCCAGCATTTT; CDR3: CASRKGRLNQPQHF
J: TRBJ2-5; V: TRBV28; size: few; length: 13; D: NA; DNA: TGTGCCAGCAGGTGGGGCAGACAAGAGACCCAGTACTTC; CDR3: CASRWGRQETQYF
J: TRBJ2-1; V: TRBV24-1; size: NA; length: 14; D: NA; DNA: TGTGCCACCGGTGAGGTTAATCGGGCCAATGAGCAGTTCTTC; CDR3: CATGEVNRANEQFF
J: TRBJ2-1; V: TRBV7-2; size: NA; length: 15; D: TRBD2; DNA: TGTGCCAGCAGCACCGGGACTAGCGGTAAAGATGAGCAGTTCTTC; CDR3: CASSTGTSGKDEQFF
J: TRBJ2-1; V: TRBV7-2; size: once; length: 17; D: NA; DNA: TGTGCCAGCAGCCTAAGTAGCGGGACAGGTATCTACAATGAGCAGTTCTTC; CDR3: CASSLSSGTGIYNEQFF
J: TRBJ2-1; V: TRBV27; size: few; length: 12; D: NA; DNA: TGTGCCAGCAGACACAAGTACAATGAGCAGTTCTTC; CDR3: CASRHKYNEQFF
J: TRBJ2-7; V: TRBV27; size: NA; length: 13; D: TRBD1; DNA: TGTGCCAGCACAGGGGGCAACGCCTACGAGCAGTACTTC; CDR3: CASTGGNAYEQYF
J: TRBJ2-7; V: TRBV29-1; size: many; length: 12; D: NA; DNA: TGCAGCGTTGCCATCGATTCCTACGAGCAGTACTTC; CDR3: CSVAIDSYEQYF
J: TRBJ2-1; V: TRBV5-1; size: few; length: 16; D: TRBD1; DNA: TGCGCCAGCAGCTTGGGCCGGGACAGGGCTTTTAGTGAGCAGTTCTTC; CDR3: CASSLGRDRAFSEQFF